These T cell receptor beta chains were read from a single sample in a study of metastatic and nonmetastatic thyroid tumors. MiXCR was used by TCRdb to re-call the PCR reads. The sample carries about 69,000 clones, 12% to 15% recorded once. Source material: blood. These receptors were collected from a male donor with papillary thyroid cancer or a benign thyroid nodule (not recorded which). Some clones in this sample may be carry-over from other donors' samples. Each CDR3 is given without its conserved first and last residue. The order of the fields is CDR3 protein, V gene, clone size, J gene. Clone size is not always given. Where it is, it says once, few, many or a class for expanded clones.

ASSYSGTSSEQY	TRBV6-5	NA	TRBJ2-7
SARPQRGITEAF	TRBV20-1	many	TRBJ1-1
SARASGRVGELF	TRBV20-1	many	TRBJ2-2
ASSFDGQSYQPQH	TRBV12-3/TRBV12-4	NA	TRBJ1-5
ASSEPVQETQY	TRBV10-2	many	TRBJ2-5
ASSDLAGAYNDQF	TRBV11-2	NA	TRBJ2-1
ASSRQSSYNEQF	TRBV3-1	many	TRBJ2-1
ASSLNGETQY	TRBV27	many	TRBJ2-5
ASSAGRNTEAF	TRBV19	many	TRBJ1-1
ASTSDSYGYT	TRBV12-3/TRBV12-4	NA	TRBJ1-2
ASGVFPYNEQF	TRBV5-1	many	TRBJ2-1
ASSESSFDEQF	TRBV10-1	many	TRBJ2-1
ASSPPGLGHYNEQF	TRBV27	few	TRBJ2-1
ASSSPGLAGGTLEQY	TRBV28	many	TRBJ2-7
SARPRPGQGTDGYT	TRBV20-1	many	TRBJ1-2
ASSSGGVAQPQN	TRBV6-1	few	TRBJ1-5
ASTDTWETQY	TRBV6-1	many	TRBJ2-5
ASSLRGQETQY	TRBV5-6	many	TRBJ2-5
ASSYWVAGEGNEQF	TRBV6-2/TRBV6-3	many	TRBJ2-1
ASSDREGQGYT	TRBV10-1	many	TRBJ1-2
ASSATGWTGANVLT	TRBV6-1	NA	TRBJ2-6
ASSFWGRTEAF	TRBV28	many	TRBJ1-1
ASSLGTATNEKLF	TRBV7-2	many	TRBJ1-4
ATRGRVVSPLH	TRBV6-1	many	TRBJ1-6
SAYRLAGVVEQY	TRBV20-1	NA	TRBJ2-7
SARGAGLDYEQY	TRBV20-1	medium-sized	TRBJ2-7
ASSVAGAQETQY	TRBV9	many	TRBJ2-5
ASRASGSLDPGELF	TRBV12-3/TRBV12-4	many	TRBJ2-2
ASSSRRDTDTQY	TRBV7-2	NA	TRBJ2-3
ASDRDSTDTQY	TRBV7-9	many	TRBJ2-3
ASSPDWRYEQY	TRBV4-1	many	TRBJ2-7
ASSPGRAGGLYEQY	TRBV18	many	TRBJ2-7
ASSYSLGWDTQY	TRBV6-6	many	TRBJ2-3
ASSGQGSSDTQY	TRBV5-6	many	TRBJ2-3
ASSPRTDTGELF	TRBV7-7	many	TRBJ2-2
ASSPLGHSYNEQF	TRBV18	many	TRBJ2-1
ASSLRLAGGYNEQF	TRBV4-2	many	TRBJ2-1
ASSYGLRNTGELF	TRBV6-5	many	TRBJ2-2
ASRTLQGGGYT	TRBV27	many	TRBJ1-2
AWSYGVSAGLV	TRBV30	many	TRBJ2-7
ASSKLQTGRVEAF	TRBV25-1	many	TRBJ1-1
ASSHGTSSSTQY	TRBV5-1	many	TRBJ2-3
AIRGTEQETQY	TRBV10-3	many	TRBJ2-5
AWSHSGGGRGQPQH	TRBV30	many	TRBJ1-5
ASSPPNPSGTSYEQY	TRBV18	many	TRBJ2-7
ASAGVWGNQPQH	TRBV27	many	TRBJ1-5
ASSERGEAF	TRBV6-1	many	TRBJ1-1
ASSRGGDTEAF	TRBV5-1	many	TRBJ1-1
ASSSFGQGHEQY	TRBV27	few	TRBJ2-7
ASSLGQGAWWTESF	TRBV28	few	TRBJ1-1
ASSPSRDWASYNEQF	TRBV3-1	many	TRBJ2-1
ASTQLAGTYNEQF	TRBV4-1	many	TRBJ2-1
ASSEVFSATSSGELF	TRBV6-1	many	TRBJ2-2
ASSSGRVLYNEQF	TRBV6-1	many	TRBJ2-1
ATTLKWENTEAF	TRBV6-1	NA	TRBJ1-1
ASILSGHGNYEQY	TRBV5-5	NA	TRBJ2-7
SATGNGYT	TRBV29-1	NA	TRBJ1-2
SATLQEITGELF	TRBV20-1	many	TRBJ2-2
ASRTGVTEAF	TRBV6-2/TRBV6-3	many	TRBJ1-1
ASSQSPAGFEAGELF	TRBV4-2	many	TRBJ2-2